Sequencing of this T cell receptor beta chain was carried out in a study of PD-1 blockade in classical Hodgkin lymphoma. Notes on the study in general: Those achieving complete response showed baseline diversity like newly diagnosed patients. TCR diversity at baseline was reported to be reduced in newly diagnosed patients relative to healthy donors.

Autologous stem cell transplantation was followed by relapse in every patient, and brentuximab vedotin exposure varied. Worth noting for this clone: Its target is not known.

Per germline, CDR1 SGHDN and CDR2 FVKESK. This CDR3 comprises 14 residues. V lost 2 bases and J lost 1, with 9 bases in between. TCRdb keeps only in-frame clones here, not all; method: immunoSEQ multiplex PCR. The sample holds about 99,000 clones, about four fifths seen once. The clonotype originates from a human donor with classical Hodgkin lymphoma. The sequencing here drew on peripheral blood mononuclear cells (PBMCs), taken before the second cycle of nivolumab. V usage is TRBV14 and J usage is TRBJ2-7; D might be TRBD2 (5 bases). The CDR3 DNA is TGTGCCAGCAGCCAAAACGGGGTGTCCTACGAGCAGTACTTC. Its translation: CASSQNGVSYEQYF.